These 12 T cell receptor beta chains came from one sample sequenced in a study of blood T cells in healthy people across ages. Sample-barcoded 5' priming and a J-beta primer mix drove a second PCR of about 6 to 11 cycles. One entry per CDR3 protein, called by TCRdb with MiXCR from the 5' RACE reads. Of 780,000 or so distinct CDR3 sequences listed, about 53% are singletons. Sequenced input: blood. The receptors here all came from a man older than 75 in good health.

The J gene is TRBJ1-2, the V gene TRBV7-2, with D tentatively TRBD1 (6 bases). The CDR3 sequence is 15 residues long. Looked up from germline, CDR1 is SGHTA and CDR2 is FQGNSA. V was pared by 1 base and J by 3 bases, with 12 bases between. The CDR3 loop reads CASSLVGRGDYGYTF. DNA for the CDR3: TGTGCCAGCAGCTTAGTTGGCAGGGGAGACTATGGCTACACCTTC.

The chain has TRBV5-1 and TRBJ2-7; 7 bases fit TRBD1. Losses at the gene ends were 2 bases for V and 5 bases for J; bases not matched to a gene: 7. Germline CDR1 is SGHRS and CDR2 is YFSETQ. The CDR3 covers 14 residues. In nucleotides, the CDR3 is TGCGCCAGCAGCTTTAAAGGGGGCGTGGACGAGCAGTACTTC. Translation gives CASSFKGGVDEQYF.

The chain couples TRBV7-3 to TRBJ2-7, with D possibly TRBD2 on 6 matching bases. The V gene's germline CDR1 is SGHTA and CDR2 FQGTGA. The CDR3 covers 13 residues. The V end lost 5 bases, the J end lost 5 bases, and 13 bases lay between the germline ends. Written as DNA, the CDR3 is TGTGCCAGCAGCCCTTCAACGGGGGACGAGCAGTACTTC. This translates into CASSPSTGDEQYF.

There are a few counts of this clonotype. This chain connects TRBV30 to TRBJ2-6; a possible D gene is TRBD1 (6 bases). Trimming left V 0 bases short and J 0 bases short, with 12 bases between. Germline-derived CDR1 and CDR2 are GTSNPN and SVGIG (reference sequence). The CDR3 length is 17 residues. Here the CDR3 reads CAWSVIRGLSGANVLTF. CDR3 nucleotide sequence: TGTGCCTGGAGTGTCATCAGGGGCCTCTCTGGGGCCAACGTCCTGACTTTC.

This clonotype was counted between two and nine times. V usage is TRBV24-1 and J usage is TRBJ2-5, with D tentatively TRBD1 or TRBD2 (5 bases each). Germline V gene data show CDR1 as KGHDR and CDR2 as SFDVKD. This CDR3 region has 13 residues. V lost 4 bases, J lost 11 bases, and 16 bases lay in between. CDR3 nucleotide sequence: TGTGCCACCAGTGACATGCCGGGACGCAAGCAGTACTTC. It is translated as CATSDMPGRKQYF.

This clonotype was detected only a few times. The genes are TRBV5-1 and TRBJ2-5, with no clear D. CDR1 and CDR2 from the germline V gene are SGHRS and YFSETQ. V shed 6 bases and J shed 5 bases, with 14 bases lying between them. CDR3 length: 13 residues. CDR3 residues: CASIGEFRETQYF. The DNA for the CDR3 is TGCGCCAGCATCGGCGAGTTCCGGGAGACCCAGTACTTC. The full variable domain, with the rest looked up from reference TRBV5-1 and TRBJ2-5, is KAGVTQTPRYLIKTRGQQVTLSCSPISGHRSVSWYQQTPGQGLQFLFEYFSETQRNKGNFPGRFSGRQFSNSRSEMNVSTLELGDSALYLCASIGEFRETQYFGPGTRLLVL.

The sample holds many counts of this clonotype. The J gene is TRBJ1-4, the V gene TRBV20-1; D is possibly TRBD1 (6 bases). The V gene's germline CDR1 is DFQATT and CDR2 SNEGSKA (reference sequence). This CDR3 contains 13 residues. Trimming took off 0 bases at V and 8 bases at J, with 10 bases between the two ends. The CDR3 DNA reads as TGCAGTGCTAGAGAAGGGGGGCGCGAAAAACTGTTTTTT. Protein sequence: CSAREGGREKLFF.

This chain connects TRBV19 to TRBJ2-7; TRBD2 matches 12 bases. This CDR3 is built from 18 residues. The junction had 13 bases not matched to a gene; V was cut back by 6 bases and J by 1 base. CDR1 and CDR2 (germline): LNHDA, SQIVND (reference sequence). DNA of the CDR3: TGTGCCAGTAGCACCACCGGGGGCGGACTAGCGGGGTCCTACGAGCAGTACTTC. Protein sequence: CASSTTGGGLAGSYEQYF.

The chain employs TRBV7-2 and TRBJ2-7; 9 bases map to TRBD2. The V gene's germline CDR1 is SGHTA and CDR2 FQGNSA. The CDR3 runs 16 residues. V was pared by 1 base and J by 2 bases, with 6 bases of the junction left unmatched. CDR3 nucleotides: TGTACCAGCAGCTTAGAGATGACTAGCGGAACCTACGAGCAGTACTTC. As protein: CTSSLEMTSGTYEQYF.

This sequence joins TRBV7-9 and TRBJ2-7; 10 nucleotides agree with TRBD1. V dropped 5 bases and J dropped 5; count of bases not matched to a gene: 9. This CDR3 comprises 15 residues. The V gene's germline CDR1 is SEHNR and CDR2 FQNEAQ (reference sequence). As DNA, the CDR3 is TGTGCCAGCAGCCATACTCGACAGGGGGCCGACGAGCAGTACTTC. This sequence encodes CASSHTRQGADEQYF.

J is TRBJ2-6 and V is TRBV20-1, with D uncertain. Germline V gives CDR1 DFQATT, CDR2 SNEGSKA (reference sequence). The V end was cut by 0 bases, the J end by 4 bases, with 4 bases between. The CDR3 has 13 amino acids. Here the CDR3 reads CSARDWGANVLTF. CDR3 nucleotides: TGCAGTGCTAGAGATTGGGGGGCCAACGTCCTGACTTTC.

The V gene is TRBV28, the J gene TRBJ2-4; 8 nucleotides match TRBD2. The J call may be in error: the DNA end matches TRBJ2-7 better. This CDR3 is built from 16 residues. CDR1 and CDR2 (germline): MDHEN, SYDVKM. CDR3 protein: CASSPPPSGLYYEQYF. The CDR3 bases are TGTGCCAGCAGTCCACCTCCTAGCGGGTTGTACTACGAGCAGTACTTC.